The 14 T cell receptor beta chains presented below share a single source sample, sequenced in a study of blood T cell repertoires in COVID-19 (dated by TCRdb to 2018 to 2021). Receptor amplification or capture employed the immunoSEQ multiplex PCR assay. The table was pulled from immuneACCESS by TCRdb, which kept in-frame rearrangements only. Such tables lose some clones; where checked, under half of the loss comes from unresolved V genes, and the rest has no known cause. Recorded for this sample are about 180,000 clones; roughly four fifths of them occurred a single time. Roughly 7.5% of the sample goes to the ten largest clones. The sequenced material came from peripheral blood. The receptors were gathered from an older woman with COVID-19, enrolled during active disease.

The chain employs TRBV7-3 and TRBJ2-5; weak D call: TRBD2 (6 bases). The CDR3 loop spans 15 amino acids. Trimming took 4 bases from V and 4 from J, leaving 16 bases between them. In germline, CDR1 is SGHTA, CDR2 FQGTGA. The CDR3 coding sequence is TGTGCCAGCAGCTGGGGGACGGGAGAAGGAGAGACCCAGTACTTC. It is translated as CASSWGTGEGETQYF.

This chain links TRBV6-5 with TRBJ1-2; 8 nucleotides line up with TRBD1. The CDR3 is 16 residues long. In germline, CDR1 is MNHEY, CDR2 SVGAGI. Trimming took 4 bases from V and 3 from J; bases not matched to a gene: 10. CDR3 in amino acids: CASSSRGQGGDYGYTF. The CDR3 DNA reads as TGTGCCAGCAGTTCCCGAGGACAGGGCGGGGACTATGGCTACACCTTC.

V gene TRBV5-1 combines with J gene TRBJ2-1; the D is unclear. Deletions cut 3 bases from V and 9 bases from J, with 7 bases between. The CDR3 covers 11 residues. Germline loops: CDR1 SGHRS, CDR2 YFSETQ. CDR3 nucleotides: TGCGCCAGCAGCTACGGGTTTGAGCAGTTCTTC. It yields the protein CASSYGFEQFF.

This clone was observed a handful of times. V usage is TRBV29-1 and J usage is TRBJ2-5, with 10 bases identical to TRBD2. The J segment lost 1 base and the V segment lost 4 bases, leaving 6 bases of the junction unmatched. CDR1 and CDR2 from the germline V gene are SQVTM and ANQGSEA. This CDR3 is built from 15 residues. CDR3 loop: CSVAFASGSQETQYF. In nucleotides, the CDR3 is TGCAGCGTTGCCTTCGCTAGCGGGAGCCAAGAGACCCAGTACTTC.

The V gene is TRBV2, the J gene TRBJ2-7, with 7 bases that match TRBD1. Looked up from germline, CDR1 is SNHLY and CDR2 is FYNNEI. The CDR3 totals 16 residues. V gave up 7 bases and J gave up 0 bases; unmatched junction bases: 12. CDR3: CASKGNRGVSSYEQYF. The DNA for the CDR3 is TGTGCCAGCAAAGGGAACAGGGGCGTTAGCTCCTACGAGCAGTACTTC.

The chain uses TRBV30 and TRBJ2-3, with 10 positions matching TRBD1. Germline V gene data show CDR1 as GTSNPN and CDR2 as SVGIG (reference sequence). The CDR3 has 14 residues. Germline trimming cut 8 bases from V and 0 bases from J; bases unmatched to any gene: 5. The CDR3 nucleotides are TGTGCCAGGGAGGACAGGGGGAGCACAGATACGCAGTATTTT. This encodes CAREDRGSTDTQYF.

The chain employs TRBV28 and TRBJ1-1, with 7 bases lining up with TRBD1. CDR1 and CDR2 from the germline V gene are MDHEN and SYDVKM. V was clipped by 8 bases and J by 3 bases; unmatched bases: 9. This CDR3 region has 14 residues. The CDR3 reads CASGKPGQHTEAFF. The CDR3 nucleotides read TGTGCCAGCGGAAAACCGGGACAGCACACTGAAGCTTTCTTT. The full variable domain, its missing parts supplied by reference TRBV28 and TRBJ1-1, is DVKVTQSSRYLVKRTGEKVFLECVQDMDHENMFWYRQDPGLGLRLIYFSYDVKMKEKGDIPEGYSVSREKKERFSLILESASTNQTSMYLCASGKPGQHTEAFFGQGTRLTVV.

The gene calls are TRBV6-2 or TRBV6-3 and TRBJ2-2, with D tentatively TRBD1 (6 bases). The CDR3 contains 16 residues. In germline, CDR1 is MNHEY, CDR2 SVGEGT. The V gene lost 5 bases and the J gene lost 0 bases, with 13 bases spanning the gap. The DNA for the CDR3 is TGTGCCAGCAGTCCCAGGGGAGCCGCGAACACCGGGGAGCTGTTTTTT. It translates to CASSPRGAANTGELFF.

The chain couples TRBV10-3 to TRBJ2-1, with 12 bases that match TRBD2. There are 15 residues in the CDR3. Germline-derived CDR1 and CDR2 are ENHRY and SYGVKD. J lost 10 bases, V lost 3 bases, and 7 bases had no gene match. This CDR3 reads CAISDLAGGPGEQFF. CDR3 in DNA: TGTGCCATCAGTGATCTAGCGGGAGGGCCCGGGGAGCAGTTCTTC.

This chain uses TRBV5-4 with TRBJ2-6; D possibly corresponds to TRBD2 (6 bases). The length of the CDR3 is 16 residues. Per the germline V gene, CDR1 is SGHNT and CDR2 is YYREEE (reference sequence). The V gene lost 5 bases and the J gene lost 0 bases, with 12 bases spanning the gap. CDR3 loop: CASRPVGGSGANVLTF. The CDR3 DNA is TGTGCCAGCAGACCCGTCGGGGGCTCTGGGGCCAACGTCCTGACTTTC.

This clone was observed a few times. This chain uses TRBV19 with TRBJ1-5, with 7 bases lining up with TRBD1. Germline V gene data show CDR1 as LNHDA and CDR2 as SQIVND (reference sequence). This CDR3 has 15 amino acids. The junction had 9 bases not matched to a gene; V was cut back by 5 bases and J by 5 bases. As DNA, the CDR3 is TGTGCCAGTAGTTTGGGACAGTCGCTCGATCAGCCCCAGCATTTT. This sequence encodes CASSLGQSLDQPQHF.

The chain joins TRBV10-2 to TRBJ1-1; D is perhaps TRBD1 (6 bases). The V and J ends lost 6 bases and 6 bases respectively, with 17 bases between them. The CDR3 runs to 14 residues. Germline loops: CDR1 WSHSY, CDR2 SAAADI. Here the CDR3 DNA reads TGCGCCAGCAGGAAAGAACAGGGATGGGCTGAAGCTTTCTTT. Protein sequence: CASRKEQGWAEAFF.

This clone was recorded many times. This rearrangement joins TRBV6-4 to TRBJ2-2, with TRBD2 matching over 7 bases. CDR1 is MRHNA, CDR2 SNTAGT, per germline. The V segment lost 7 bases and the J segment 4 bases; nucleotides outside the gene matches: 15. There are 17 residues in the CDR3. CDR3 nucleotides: TGTGCCAGCATCTTGGGGGGAGGGGAAATGAGCACCGGGGAGCTGTTTTTT. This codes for CASILGGGEMSTGELFF.

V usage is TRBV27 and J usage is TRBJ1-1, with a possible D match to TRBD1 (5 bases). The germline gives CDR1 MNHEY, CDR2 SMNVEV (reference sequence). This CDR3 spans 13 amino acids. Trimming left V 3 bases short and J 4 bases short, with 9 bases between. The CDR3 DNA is TGTGCCAGCAGTTTCGGGGGTGGCACTGAAGCTTTCTTT. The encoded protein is CASSFGGGTEAFF.